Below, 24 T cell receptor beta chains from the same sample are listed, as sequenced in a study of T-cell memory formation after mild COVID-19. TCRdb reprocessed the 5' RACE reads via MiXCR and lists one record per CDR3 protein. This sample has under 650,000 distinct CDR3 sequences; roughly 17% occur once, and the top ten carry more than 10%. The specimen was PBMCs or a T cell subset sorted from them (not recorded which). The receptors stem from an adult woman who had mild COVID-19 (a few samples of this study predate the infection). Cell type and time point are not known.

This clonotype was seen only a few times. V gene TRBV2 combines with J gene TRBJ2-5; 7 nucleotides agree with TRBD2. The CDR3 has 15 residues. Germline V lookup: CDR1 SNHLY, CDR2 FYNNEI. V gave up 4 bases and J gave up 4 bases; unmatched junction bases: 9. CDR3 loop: CASSAPPAGPETQYF. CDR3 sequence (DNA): TGTGCCAGCAGTGCCCCCCCAGCGGGGCCAGAGACCCAGTACTTC.

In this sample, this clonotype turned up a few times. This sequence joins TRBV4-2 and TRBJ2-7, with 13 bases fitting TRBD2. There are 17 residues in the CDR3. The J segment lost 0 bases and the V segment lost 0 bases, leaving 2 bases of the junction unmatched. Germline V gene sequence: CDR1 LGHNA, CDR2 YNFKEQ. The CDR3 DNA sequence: TGTGCCAGCAGCCAAGATGGACTAGCGGGAGTCTCCTACGAGCAGTACTTC. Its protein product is CASSQDGLAGVSYEQYF.

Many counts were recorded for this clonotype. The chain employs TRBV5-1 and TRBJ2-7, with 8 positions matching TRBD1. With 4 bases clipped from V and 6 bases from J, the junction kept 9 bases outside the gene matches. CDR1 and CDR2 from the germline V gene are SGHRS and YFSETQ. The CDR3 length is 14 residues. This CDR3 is CASSPRQGISEQYF. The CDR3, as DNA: TGCGCCAGCAGCCCTCGACAGGGGATTAGCGAGCAGTACTTC. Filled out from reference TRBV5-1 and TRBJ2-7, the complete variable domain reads KAGVTQTPRYLIKTRGQQVTLSCSPISGHRSVSWYQQTPGQGLQFLFEYFSETQRNKGNFPGRFSGRQFSNSRSEMNVSTLELGDSALYLCASSPRQGISEQYFGPGTRLTVT.

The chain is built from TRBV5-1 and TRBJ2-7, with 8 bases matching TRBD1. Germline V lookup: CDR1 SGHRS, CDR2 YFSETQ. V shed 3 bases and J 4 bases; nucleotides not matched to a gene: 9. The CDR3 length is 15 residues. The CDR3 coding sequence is TGCGCCAGCAGCTCATCAGGGGGCGCAAAGTACGAGCAGTACTTC. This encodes CASSSSGGAKYEQYF.

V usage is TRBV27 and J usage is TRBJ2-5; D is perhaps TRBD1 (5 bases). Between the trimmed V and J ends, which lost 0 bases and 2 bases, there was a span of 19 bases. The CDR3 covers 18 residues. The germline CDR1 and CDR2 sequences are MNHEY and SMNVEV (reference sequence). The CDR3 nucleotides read TGTGCCAGCAGTTTATCCTTGGGATATGGGGCCGTACAAGAGACCCAGTACTTC. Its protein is CASSLSLGYGAVQETQYF.

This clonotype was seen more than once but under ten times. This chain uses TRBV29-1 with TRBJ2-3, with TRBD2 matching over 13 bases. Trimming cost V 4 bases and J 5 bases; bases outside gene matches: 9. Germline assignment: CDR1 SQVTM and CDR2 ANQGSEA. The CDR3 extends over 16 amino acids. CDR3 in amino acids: CSVAGGLAGIGDTQYF. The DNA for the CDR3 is TGCAGCGTTGCGGGGGGACTAGCGGGGATAGGAGATACGCAGTATTTT.

The CDR3 nucleotides read TGCAGTGCCCGTGGACTAGCCCGGAGGAATGAGCAGTTCTTC. Protein product: CSARGLARRNEQFF. The chain couples TRBV20-1 to TRBJ2-1; 8 bases line up with TRBD2. CDR3 size: 14 residues. The germline V gene has CDR1 DFQATT and CDR2 SNEGSKA (reference sequence). V shed 6 bases and J 7 bases; nucleotides not matched to a gene: 11.

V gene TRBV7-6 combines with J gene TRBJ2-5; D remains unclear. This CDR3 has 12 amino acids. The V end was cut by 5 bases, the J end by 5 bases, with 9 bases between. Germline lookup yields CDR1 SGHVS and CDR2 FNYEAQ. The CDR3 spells CASSVLTETQYF. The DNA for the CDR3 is TGTGCCAGCAGCGTTTTGACGGAGACCCAGTACTTC.

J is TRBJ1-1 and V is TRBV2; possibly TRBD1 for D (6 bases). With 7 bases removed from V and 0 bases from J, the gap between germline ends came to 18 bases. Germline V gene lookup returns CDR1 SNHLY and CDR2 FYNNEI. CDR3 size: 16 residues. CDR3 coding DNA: TGTGCCAGCAAGTCGGGGTCCGGACAGCTGAACACTGAAGCTTTCTTT. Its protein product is CASKSGSGQLNTEAFF.

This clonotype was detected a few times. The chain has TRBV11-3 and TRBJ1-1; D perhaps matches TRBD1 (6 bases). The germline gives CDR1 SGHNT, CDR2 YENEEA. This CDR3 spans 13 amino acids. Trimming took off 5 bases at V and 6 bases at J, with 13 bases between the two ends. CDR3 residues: CASSNVGGAEAFF. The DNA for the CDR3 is TGTGCCAGCAGCAATGTGGGGGGCGCTGAAGCTTTCTTT.

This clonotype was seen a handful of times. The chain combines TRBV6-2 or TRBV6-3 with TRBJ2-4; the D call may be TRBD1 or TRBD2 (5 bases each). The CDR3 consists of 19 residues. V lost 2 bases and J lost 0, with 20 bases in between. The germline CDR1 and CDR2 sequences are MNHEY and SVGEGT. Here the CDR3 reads CASSYEGTGRFIAKNIQYF. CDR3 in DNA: TGTGCCAGCAGTTACGAGGGGACCGGGCGCTTCATAGCCAAAAACATTCAGTACTTC.

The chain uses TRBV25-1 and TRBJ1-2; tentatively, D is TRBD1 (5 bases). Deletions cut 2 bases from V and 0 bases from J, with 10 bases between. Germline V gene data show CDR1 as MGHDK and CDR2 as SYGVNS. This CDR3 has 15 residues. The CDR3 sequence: CASSERVGANYGYTF. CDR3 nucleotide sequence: TGTGCCAGCAGTGAAAGGGTAGGGGCTAACTATGGCTACACCTTC.

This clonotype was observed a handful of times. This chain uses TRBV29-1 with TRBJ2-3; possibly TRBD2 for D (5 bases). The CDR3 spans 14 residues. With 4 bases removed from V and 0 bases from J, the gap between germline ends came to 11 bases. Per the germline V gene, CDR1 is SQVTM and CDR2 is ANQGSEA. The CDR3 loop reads CSVVPGKSTDTQYF. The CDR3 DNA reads TGCAGCGTTGTACCGGGGAAAAGCACAGATACGCAGTATTTT.

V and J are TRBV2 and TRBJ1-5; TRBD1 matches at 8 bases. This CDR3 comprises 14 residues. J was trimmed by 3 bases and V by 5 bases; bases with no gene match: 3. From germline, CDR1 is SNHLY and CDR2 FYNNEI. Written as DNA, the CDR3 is TGTGCCAGCAGTTCACAGGGGGACAATCAGCCCCAGCATTTT. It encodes CASSSQGDNQPQHF.

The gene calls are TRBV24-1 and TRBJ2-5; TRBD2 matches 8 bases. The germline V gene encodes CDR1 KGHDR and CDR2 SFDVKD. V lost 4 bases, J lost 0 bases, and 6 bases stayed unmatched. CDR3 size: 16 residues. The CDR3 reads CATSDMSGGYQETQYF. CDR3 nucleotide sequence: TGTGCCACCAGTGACATGAGCGGGGGTTACCAAGAGACCCAGTACTTC.

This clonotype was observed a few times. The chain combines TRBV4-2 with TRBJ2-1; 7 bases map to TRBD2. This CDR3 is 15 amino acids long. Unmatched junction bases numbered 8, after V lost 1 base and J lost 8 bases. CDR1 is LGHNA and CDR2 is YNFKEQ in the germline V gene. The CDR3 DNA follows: TGTGCCAGCAGCCAAGTAGCGGGCCCTGGCCATGAGCAGTTCTTC. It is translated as CASSQVAGPGHEQFF.

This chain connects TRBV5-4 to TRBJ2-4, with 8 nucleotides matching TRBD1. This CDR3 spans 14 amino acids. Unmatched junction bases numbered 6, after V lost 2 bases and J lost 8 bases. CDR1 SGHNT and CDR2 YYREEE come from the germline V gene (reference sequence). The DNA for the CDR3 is TGTGCCAGCAGCTTTTCAGGGGGCCGGGACATTCAGTACTTC. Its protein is CASSFSGGRDIQYF.

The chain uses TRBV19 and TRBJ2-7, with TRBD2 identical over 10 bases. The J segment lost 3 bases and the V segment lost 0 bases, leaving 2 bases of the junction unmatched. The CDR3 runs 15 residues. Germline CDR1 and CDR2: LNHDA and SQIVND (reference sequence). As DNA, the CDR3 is TGTGCCAGTAGTATAGATGGACTAGCGGTCTACGAGCAGTACTTC. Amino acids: CASSIDGLAVYEQYF.

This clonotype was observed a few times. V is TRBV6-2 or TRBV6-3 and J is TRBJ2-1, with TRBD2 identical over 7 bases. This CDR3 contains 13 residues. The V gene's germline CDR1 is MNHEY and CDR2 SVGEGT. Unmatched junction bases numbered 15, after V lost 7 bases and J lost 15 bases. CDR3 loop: CASTRSSSGGRFF. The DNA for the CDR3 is TGTGCCAGCACCCGATCTTCTAGCGGAGGGCGGTTCTTC.

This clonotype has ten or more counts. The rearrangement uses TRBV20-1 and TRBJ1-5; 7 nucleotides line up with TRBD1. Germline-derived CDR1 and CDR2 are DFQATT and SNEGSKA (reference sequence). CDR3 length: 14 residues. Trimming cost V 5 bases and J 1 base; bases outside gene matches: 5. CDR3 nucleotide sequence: TGCAGTGCTTCGGGACAGAAGAGCAATCAGCCCCAGCATTTT. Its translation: CSASGQKSNQPQHF.

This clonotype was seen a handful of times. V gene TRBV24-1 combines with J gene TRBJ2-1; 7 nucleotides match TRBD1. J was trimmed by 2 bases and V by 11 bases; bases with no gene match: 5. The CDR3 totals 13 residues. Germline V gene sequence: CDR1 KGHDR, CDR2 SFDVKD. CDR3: CAIQGPPYNEQFF. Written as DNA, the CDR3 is TGTGCCATACAGGGGCCTCCCTACAATGAGCAGTTCTTC.

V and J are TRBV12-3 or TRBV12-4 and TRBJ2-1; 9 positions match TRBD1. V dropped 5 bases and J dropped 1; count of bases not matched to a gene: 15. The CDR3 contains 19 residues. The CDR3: CASSPRDRAATGSYNEQFF. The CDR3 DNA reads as TGTGCCAGCAGTCCTCGGGACAGGGCTGCCACGGGTTCCTACAATGAGCAGTTCTTC.

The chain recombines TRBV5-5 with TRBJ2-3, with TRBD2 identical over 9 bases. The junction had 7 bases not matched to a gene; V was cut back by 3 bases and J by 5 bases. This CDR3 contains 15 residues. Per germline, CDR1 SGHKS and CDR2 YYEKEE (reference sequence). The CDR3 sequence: CASSSIAGVGDTQYF. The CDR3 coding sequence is TGTGCCAGCAGCTCTATAGCGGGAGTTGGAGATACGCAGTATTTT.

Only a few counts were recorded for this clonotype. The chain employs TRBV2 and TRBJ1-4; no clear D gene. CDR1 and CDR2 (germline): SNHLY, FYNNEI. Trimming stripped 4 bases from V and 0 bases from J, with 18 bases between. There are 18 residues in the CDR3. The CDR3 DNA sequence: TGTGCCAGCAGTGGATCGTCAGACCCCTCAGCAACTAATGAAAAACTGTTTTTT. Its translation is CASSGSSDPSATNEKLFF.